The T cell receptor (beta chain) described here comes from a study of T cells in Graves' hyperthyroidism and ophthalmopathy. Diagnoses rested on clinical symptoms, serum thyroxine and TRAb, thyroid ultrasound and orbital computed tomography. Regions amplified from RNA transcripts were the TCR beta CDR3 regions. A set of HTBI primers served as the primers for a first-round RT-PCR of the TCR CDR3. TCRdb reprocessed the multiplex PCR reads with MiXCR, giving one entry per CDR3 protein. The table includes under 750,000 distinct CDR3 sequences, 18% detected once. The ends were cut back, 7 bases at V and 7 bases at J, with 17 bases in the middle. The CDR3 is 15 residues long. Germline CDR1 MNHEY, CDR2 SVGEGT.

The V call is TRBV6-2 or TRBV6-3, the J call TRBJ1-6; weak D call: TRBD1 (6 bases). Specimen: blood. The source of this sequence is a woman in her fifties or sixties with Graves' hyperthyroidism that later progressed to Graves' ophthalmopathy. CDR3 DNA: TGTGCCAGCACTAGGGGGATTAGGGGGAATTCACCCCTCCACTTT. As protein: CASTRGIRGNSPLHF.